Below are 28 T cell receptor beta chains sequenced from a single sample in a study of shared clonotypes between healthy human individuals. Assay used: immunoSEQ multiplex PCR; TCRdb lists only in-frame clones, some missing. The data contain approximately 2,000,000 clones, about nine tenths of them singletons. The sequenced sample consisted of naive CD4+ T cells from PBMCs. Regarding subset: CD45RA+ positively selected. All receptors come from a man aged 18 to 35 in good health. Some clones in this sample may be carry-over from other donors' samples.

This sequence joins TRBV29-1 and TRBJ2-1; D uncertain. CDR1 is SQVTM, CDR2 ANQGSEA, per germline. V lost 7 bases and J lost 6, with 19 bases in between. CDR3 length: 14 residues. As DNA, the CDR3 is TGCAGCGCCCGAAGGGATGGCTGGGGCAATGAGCAGTTCTTC. This gives the protein CSARRDGWGNEQFF.

This clone was picked up one time. This chain links TRBV6-5 with TRBJ1-5; no firm D call. V lost 6 bases and J 3 bases, leaving 15 bases between the germline ends. The CDR3 loop spans 15 amino acids. From germline, CDR1 is MNHEY and CDR2 SVGAGI. The CDR3, as DNA: TGTGCCAGCAGCCGTGTTGACGGATACAATCAGCCCCAGCATTTT. It yields the protein CASSRVDGYNQPQHF.

V usage is TRBV6-1 and J usage is TRBJ2-1; unclear D gene. V lost 5 bases, J lost 1 base, and 12 bases lay in between. The CDR3 length is 15 residues. The V gene's germline CDR1 is MNHNS and CDR2 SASEGT. CDR3 bases: TGTGCCAGCAGTCTCCAGTATCCGTCCTACAATGAGCAGTTCTTC. This translates into CASSLQYPSYNEQFF.

This clone was detected only a few times. The chain has TRBV2 and TRBJ1-1, with TRBD1 as a possible D gene (5 bases). CDR3 length: 14 amino acids. Looked up from germline, CDR1 is SNHLY and CDR2 is FYNNEI. The V and J ends lost 5 bases and 4 bases respectively, with 14 bases between them. CDR3 DNA: TGTGCCAGCAGTCCACGTGGGGGGAGCACTGAAGCTTTCTTT. Translating gives CASSPRGGSTEAFF.

The rearrangement joins TRBV29-1 to TRBJ2-2, with 7 bases aligning to TRBD2. This CDR3 spans 14 amino acids. The V segment lost 5 bases and the J segment 0 bases; nucleotides outside the gene matches: 3. Germline V lookup: CDR1 SQVTM, CDR2 ANQGSEA. DNA for the CDR3: TGCAGCGTTTGGAGCGGGACGAACACCGGGGAGCTGTTTTTT. Protein sequence: CSVWSGTNTGELFF.

The chain uses TRBV10-1 and TRBJ2-1; 7 nucleotides line up with TRBD2. The germline V gene has CDR1 WNHNN and CDR2 SYGVQD (reference sequence). V shed 2 bases, J shed 8 bases, and the junction held 9 bases outside the gene matches. The CDR3 spans 15 residues. The DNA of the CDR3 is TGCGCCAGCAGTGAGGGACTAGTCGCCGTATATGAGCAGTTCTTC. Protein product: CASSEGLVAVYEQFF.

The chain couples TRBV29-1 to TRBJ1-3; tentative D call: TRBD1 (6 bases). There are 16 residues in the CDR3. Looked up from germline, CDR1 is SQVTM and CDR2 is ANQGSEA. Trimming took 7 bases from V and 0 from J, leaving 19 bases between them. Here the CDR3 reads CSAGTSTGFSGNTIYF. The CDR3 DNA is TGCAGCGCTGGGACATCCACAGGCTTCTCTGGAAACACCATATATTTT.

The chain uses TRBV28 and TRBJ2-1; perhaps TRBD2 as D (6 bases). Deletions cut 8 bases from V and 6 bases from J, with 17 bases between. The CDR3 extends over 14 amino acids. Germline assignment: CDR1 MDHEN and CDR2 SYDVKM. CDR3 nucleotides: TGTGCCAGCGGGGTGGACTATCTTGGCAATGAGCAGTTCTTC. Encoded protein: CASGVDYLGNEQFF.

V and J are TRBV7-2 and TRBJ1-1, with D unclear. The CDR3 runs 14 residues. Germline CDR1 SGHTA, CDR2 FQGNSA. The germline V and J ends were trimmed by 2 bases and 5 bases, with 12 bases remaining between them. DNA of the CDR3: TGTGCCAGCAGCTTATTCGCCAGACTAACTGAAGCTTTCTTT. This gives the protein CASSLFARLTEAFF.

The J gene is TRBJ2-5, the V gene TRBV11-1, with 12 bases that match TRBD2. The germline V gene encodes CDR1 SGHAT and CDR2 FQDESV (reference sequence). Germline trimming cut 1 base from V and 5 bases from J; bases unmatched to any gene: 5. The CDR3 sequence is 16 residues long. DNA for the CDR3: TGTGCCAGCAGCTTAGGACTAGCGGGAGTCCGGGAGACCCAGTACTTC. It codes for CASSLGLAGVRETQYF.

The V and J genes are TRBV6-1 and TRBJ2-7, with 8 bases that match TRBD2. Germline CDR1 MNHNS, CDR2 SASEGT. The CDR3 is 14 residues long. V shed 6 bases, J shed 2 bases, and the junction held 6 bases outside the gene matches. CDR3 sequence (DNA): TGTGCCAGCAGGCTAGCGGGCTTGGCCTACGAGCAGTACTTC. It specifies CASRLAGLAYEQYF.

The V gene is TRBV7-9, the J gene TRBJ1-1; no firm D call. CDR1 and CDR2 from the germline V gene are SEHNR and FQNEAQ (reference sequence). CDR3 length equals 15 residues. Trimming removed 3 bases at V and 2 bases at J, with 13 bases between. Here the CDR3 DNA reads TGTGCCAGCAGCTTCGATGGCGGATCAAACACTGAAGCTTTCTTT. Protein product: CASSFDGGSNTEAFF.

This clone appeared a single time. V is TRBV19 and J is TRBJ1-2; the match to TRBD1 covers 9 bases. There are 15 residues in the CDR3. Germline assignment: CDR1 LNHDA and CDR2 SQIVND (reference sequence). V was clipped by 3 bases and J by 4 bases; unmatched bases: 6. CDR3 protein: CASSMPGQGAYGYTF. The CDR3 region has the DNA TGTGCCAGTAGTATGCCGGGACAGGGCGCCTATGGCTACACCTTC.

The chain joins TRBV5-1 to TRBJ2-7, with a tentative D call TRBD1 (7 bases). The length of the CDR3 is 16 residues. V lost 2 bases to trimming and J lost 4 bases, with 19 bases between them. From germline, CDR1 is SGHRS and CDR2 YFSETQ. CDR3 nucleotides: TGCGCCAGCAGCTTTGCAGGGGGGCAGGGTGCGTACGAGCAGTACTTC. Translated: CASSFAGGQGAYEQYF.

On this clone itself: Other DNA sequences in the same sample also yield this CDR3. V is TRBV7-3 and J is TRBJ2-5, with D perhaps matching TRBD1 (5 bases). The CDR3 totals 13 residues. Trimming removed 1 base at V and 4 bases at J, with 7 bases between. Per germline, CDR1 SGHTA and CDR2 FQGTGA. This chain's CDR3 is CASSLMGRETQYF. The CDR3 DNA follows: TGTGCCAGCAGCTTAATGGGGCGAGAGACCCAGTACTTC.

V and J are TRBV28 and TRBJ1-1; D call uncertain. This CDR3 comprises 14 residues. Germline V CDR1 and CDR2: MDHEN, SYDVKM. Trimming removed 4 bases at V and 0 bases at J, with 9 bases between. CDR3 in DNA: TGTGCCAGCAGTTCGAACGCCCTGAACACTGAAGCTTTCTTT. Its protein is CASSSNALNTEAFF.

The rearrangement links TRBV28 to TRBJ1-2, with 8 bases lining up with TRBD1. The CDR3 loop spans 14 amino acids. Unmatched junction bases numbered 7, after V lost 4 bases and J lost 6 bases. Per germline, CDR1 MDHEN and CDR2 SYDVKM. CDR3 sequence: CASSSQGADHGYTF. The CDR3 bases are TGTGCCAGCAGTTCCCAGGGGGCGGACCATGGCTACACCTTC.

The chain carries TRBV2 and TRBJ1-3, with a weak D call TRBD1 (5 bases). CDR3 length equals 16 residues. Germline V gene lookup returns CDR1 SNHLY and CDR2 FYNNEI. Deletions cut 6 bases from V and 0 bases from J, with 15 bases between. The CDR3 loop reads CASRGNRLGSGNTIYF. Written as DNA, the CDR3 is TGTGCCAGCAGGGGGAACAGGCTTGGCTCTGGAAACACCATATATTTT.

This chain connects TRBV6-5 to TRBJ1-2, with TRBD1 matching 10 bases. The CDR3 spans 13 residues. Germline lookup yields CDR1 MNHEY and CDR2 SVGAGI. Trimming cost V 5 bases and J 5 bases; bases outside gene matches: 2. CDR3 residues: CASSKGQGYGYTF. The CDR3 DNA sequence: TGTGCCAGCAGTAAGGGACAGGGGTATGGCTACACCTTC.

This chain uses TRBV4-3 with TRBJ2-3; D gene unclear. Germline lookup yields CDR1 LGHNA and CDR2 YSLEER. CDR3 length equals 14 residues. V was cut by 1 base and J by 1 base, with 6 bases left in between. The CDR3 region is CASSQATGTDTQYF. CDR3 DNA: TGCGCCAGCAGCCAAGCTACGGGCACAGATACGCAGTATTTT.

V usage is TRBV5-1 and J usage is TRBJ2-7, with 8 bases aligning to TRBD2. The CDR3 has 17 residues. The trim removed 0 bases at V and 4 bases at J, leaving 12 bases unmatched. Per germline, CDR1 SGHRS and CDR2 YFSETQ. CDR3 sequence reads: CASSLGQGSGSGYEQYF. As DNA, the CDR3 is TGCGCCAGCAGCTTGGGGCAGGGAAGCGGGAGCGGATACGAGCAGTACTTC.

This clone was seen a handful of times. The chain has TRBV6-5 and TRBJ1-5; no clear D. Germline CDR1 MNHEY, CDR2 SVGAGI. CDR3 length: 14 residues. V was pared by 0 bases and J by 3 bases, with 6 bases between. The CDR3 spells CASSYSSANQPQHF. Here the CDR3 DNA reads TGTGCCAGCAGTTACTCGAGTGCCAATCAGCCCCAGCATTTT.

V and J are TRBV5-6 and TRBJ1-3; 9 nucleotides align to TRBD1. The CDR3 is 17 residues long. CDR1 is SGHDT and CDR2 is YYEEEE in the germline V gene. V shed 4 bases and J 2 bases; nucleotides not matched to a gene: 10. The CDR3 DNA follows: TGTGCCAGCAGCCGGGCGCCGGGACAGGGACCTGGAAACACCATATATTTT. Its translation: CASSRAPGQGPGNTIYF.

V gene TRBV6-5 combines with J gene TRBJ2-1; D tentatively reads TRBD1 or TRBD2 (5 bases each). This CDR3 comprises 13 residues. Germline CDR1 and CDR2: MNHEY and SVGAGI. Between the trimmed V and J ends, which lost 6 bases and 8 bases, there was a span of 14 bases. The CDR3 nucleotides read TGTGCCAGCAGGAACGGGGCCTGGGATGAGCAGTTCTTC. It specifies CASRNGAWDEQFF.

The chain recombines TRBV11-2 with TRBJ2-5; D unresolved. Per the germline V gene, CDR1 is SGHAT and CDR2 is FQNNGV. This CDR3 contains 11 residues. Trimming stripped 2 bases from V and 12 bases from J, with 10 bases between. The CDR3 sequence: CASSLSGREYF. As DNA, the CDR3 is TGTGCCAGCAGCTTATCCGGCAGAGAGTACTTC.

The rearrangement links TRBV18 to TRBJ2-1, with a weak D call TRBD2 (8 bases). Germline CDR1 is KGHSH and CDR2 is LQKENI. CDR3 length equals 17 residues. V was clipped by 3 bases and J by 10 bases, with 25 bases between them. CDR3 sequence: CASSPPGTRGLGGEQFF. The CDR3 nucleotides read TGTGCCAGCTCACCCCCCGGGACTAGGGGGCTCGGGGGGGAGCAGTTCTTC.

This clone was counted a single time. The genes are TRBV7-2 and TRBJ2-5, with 7 bases lining up with TRBD2. After removal of 7 bases from V and 2 bases from J, the junction contained 7 bases not matched to a gene. In germline, CDR1 is SGHTA, CDR2 FQGNSA. The CDR3 extends over 14 amino acids. The CDR3 DNA follows: TGTGCCAGCAAGATACTAGCGAATCAAGAGACCCAGTACTTC. It codes for CASKILANQETQYF.

The V and J genes are TRBV5-6 and TRBJ1-2, with 8 positions matching TRBD1. This CDR3 is built from 13 residues. V was pared by 7 bases and J by 3 bases, with 5 bases of the junction left unmatched. CDR1 and CDR2 (germline): SGHDT, YYEEEE. The CDR3 is CASHTGGYYGYTF. The CDR3 DNA follows: TGTGCCAGCCATACAGGGGGATACTATGGCTACACCTTC.